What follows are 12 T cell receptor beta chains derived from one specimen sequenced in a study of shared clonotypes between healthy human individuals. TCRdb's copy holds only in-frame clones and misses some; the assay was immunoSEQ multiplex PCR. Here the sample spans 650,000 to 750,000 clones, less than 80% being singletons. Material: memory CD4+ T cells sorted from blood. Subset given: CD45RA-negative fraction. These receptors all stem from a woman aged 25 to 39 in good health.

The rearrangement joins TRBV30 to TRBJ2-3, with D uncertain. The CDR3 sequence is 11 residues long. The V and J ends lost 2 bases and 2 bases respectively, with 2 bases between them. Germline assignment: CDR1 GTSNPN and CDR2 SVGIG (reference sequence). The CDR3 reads CAWSTTDTQYF. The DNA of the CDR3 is TGTGCCTGGAGTACCACAGATACGCAGTATTTT.

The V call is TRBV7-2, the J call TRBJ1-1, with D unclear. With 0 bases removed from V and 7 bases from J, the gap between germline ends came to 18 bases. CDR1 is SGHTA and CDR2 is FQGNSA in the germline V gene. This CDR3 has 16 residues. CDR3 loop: CASSLAVLVGRGEAFF. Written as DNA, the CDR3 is TGTGCCAGCAGCTTAGCGGTCTTGGTCGGACGGGGTGAAGCTTTCTTT.

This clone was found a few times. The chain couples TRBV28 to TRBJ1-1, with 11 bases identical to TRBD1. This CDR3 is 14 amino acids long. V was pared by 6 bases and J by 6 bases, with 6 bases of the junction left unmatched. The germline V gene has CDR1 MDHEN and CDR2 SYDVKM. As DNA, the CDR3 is TGTGCCAGCAGACGGACAGGGGGCTCAGCTGAAGCTTTCTTT. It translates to CASRRTGGSAEAFF.

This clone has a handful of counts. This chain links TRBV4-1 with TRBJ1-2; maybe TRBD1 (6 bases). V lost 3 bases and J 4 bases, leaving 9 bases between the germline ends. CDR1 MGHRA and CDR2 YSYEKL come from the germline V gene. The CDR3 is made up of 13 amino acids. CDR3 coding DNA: TGCGCCAGCAGCCAGACAGGCGGCTATGGCTACACCTTC. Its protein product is CASSQTGGYGYTF.

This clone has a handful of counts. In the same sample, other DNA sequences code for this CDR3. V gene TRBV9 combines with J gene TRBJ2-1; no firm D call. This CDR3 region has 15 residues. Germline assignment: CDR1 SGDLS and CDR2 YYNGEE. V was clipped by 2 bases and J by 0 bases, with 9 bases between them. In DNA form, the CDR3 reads TGTGCCAGCAGCGTCGGCGGAAACTCCTACAATGAGCAGTTCTTC. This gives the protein CASSVGGNSYNEQFF.

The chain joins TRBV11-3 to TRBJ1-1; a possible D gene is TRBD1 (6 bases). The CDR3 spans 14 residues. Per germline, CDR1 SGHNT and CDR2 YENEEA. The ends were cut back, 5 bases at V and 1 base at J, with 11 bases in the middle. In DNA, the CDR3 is TGTGCCAGCAGCCCGGGACACTCGAACACTGAAGCTTTCTTT. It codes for CASSPGHSNTEAFF.

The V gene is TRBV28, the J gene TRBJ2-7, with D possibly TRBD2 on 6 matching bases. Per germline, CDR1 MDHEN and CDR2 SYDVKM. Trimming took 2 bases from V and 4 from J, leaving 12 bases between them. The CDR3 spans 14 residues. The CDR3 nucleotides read TGTGCCAGCAGTTTAGCGCGGGGAGATTACGAGCAGTACTTC. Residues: CASSLARGDYEQYF.

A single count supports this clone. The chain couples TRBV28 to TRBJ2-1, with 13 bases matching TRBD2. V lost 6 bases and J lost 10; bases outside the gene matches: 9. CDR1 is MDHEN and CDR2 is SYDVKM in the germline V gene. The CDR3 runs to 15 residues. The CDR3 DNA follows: TGTGCCAGCAGCCCCACTAGCGGGGGGGCATACGAGCAGTTCTTC. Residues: CASSPTSGGAYEQFF.

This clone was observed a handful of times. Here the CDR3 reads CASSLEDGDIQYF. The CDR3 nucleotides read TGTGCCAGCAGCTTAGAAGACGGGGACATTCAGTACTTC. J is TRBJ2-4 and V is TRBV11-2; maybe TRBD2 (5 bases). Germline V gene data show CDR1 as SGHAT and CDR2 as FQNNGV. The CDR3 has 13 amino acids. V was pared by 0 bases and J by 8 bases, with 8 bases between.

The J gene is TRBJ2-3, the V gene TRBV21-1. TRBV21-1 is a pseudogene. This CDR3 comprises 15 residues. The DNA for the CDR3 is TGTGCCAGCAGCGTTCGCGGGACAAGTACAGATACGCAGTATTTT. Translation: CASSVRGTSTDTQYF.

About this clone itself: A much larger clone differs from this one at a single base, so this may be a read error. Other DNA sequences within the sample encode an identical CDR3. CDR3 sequence (DNA): TGCGCCAGCAGCCTGTCTAGCGGGGGCTACAATGAGCAGTTCTTC. It specifies CASSLSSGGYNEQFF. The rearrangement joins TRBV5-1 to TRBJ2-1, with 10 bases fitting TRBD2. V dropped 4 bases and J dropped 3; count of bases not matched to a gene: 4. The germline V gene encodes CDR1 SGHRS and CDR2 YFSETQ. There are 15 residues in the CDR3.

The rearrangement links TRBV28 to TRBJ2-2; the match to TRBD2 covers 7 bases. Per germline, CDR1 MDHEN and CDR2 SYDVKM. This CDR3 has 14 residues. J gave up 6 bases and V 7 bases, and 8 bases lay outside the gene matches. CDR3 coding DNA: TGTGCCAGCACCCCCAGAAGCGGGGCCGGGGAGCTGTTTTTT. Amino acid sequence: CASTPRSGAGELFF.